This TCR beta chain is drawn from a study of identifying expanded T cells in peripheral blood (dated by TCRdb to the late 2010s). Background for the entire study: Separate aliquots of the same genomic DNA pool were sequenced to produce technical replicates, and four replicates were compared in pairs. The full study reports these points: The authors expected that biological variance in healthy repertoires might rise further over much longer intervals, such as months to years. Between technical replicates the binomial model flagged approximately 1.2 differentially abundant clones, whereas over two weeks the binomial model flagged about 16.4 and over approximately four weeks around 20. Variance in clone template counts between two-week samples significantly increased with total template count across all healthy donors. Both the number of clones called differentially abundant and the false-positive rate were significantly reduced by the beta-binomial model across all healthy-donor time intervals.

The CDR3, from cysteine to phenylalanine, totals 16 residues. Left in the record is the CDR3 DNA by itself, 48 bases read in frame from the first base. The V and J ends are trimmed by 4 bases and 8 bases, leaving 20 bases between them. The germline V gene gives CDR1 as KGHSH and CDR2 as LQKENI. No immune events such as infections were documented for the healthy donors during the collection period. Healthy-donor blood repertoires served as a training cohort to calibrate time-dependent variance in a beta-binomial model of T-cell clone differential abundance. The training cohort included 10 or so healthy donors, of whom 3 were female and 7 were male. On average the donors were around 44 years old, and their ages spanned roughly 29 to 64 years. Whole blood was collected from each healthy donor at three time points spaced approximately 13 days apart and obtained from a commercial supplier. Genomic DNA was extracted from unsorted whole blood for immunosequencing.

TCRbeta CDR3 regions were profiled with the immunoSEQ Assay using bias-controlled multiplex PCR amplification of genomic DNA. The authors processed their data as follows. To quantify the absolute abundance of each unique TCRbeta CDR3 region, the sequences were collapsed and filtered. Differential abundance was tested with two models: a binomial (Fisher-equivalent) model and a beta-binomial model that adds time-dependent variance fitted from healthy donors. Any clone with fewer than 5 combined templates was excluded, and a clone was called differentially abundant if its Benjamini-Hochberg FDR was below 0.01. The form v = (b*log(k)+a)^2 was used to model beta-binomial variance as a function of total template count across the two samples. TCRdb holds this immuneACCESS table with in-frame rearrangements only. Some clones are missing; in checked studies, unresolved V genes explain under half, and the rest has no known cause. The V and J calls and the clone size are those of that table, but D and trimming were determined from the DNA. The sample contains some 96,000 clones, approximately 88% of them found a single time. The ten largest account for about 5.5% of the sample.

Regarding this clone: The clone's antigen remains unknown. Base qualities are not recorded, but no much larger clone differs from it by a single base.

The clonotype comes from a person aged 18 to 75 in good health. The source material was blood. This receptor chain uses TRBV18 and TRBJ1-4; no D gene call is confident. The nucleotide sequence reads as follows: TGTGCCAGCTCACTAACAGCCCTGATCCCTGGAGAAAAACTGTTTTTT. Its protein product is CASSLTALIPGEKLFF. The entire variable domain, with the stretches around the CDR3 drawn from the reference TRBV18 and TRBJ1-4 proteins, is NAGVMQNPRHLVRRRGQEARLRCSPMKGHSHVYWYRQLPEEGLKFMVYLQKENIIDESGMPKERFSAEFPKEGPSILRIQQVVRGDSAAYFCASSLTALIPGEKLFFGSGTQLSVL.